The rows below give T cell receptor beta chains drawn from one sample of a study of T-cell memory formation after mild COVID-19. Each CDR3 protein gets one entry after TCRdb re-called the 5' RACE reads with MiXCR. The data contain some 450,000 distinct CDR3 sequences, 20% of them singletons. Sequencing was performed on PBMCs or a T cell subset sorted from them (not recorded which). These receptors originate from an adult woman who had mild COVID-19 (a few samples of this study predate the infection). Cell type and time point are not known. CDR3s include the opening cysteine and the closing phenylalanine or tryptophan. D genes are given only for firm matches. Size is stated for part of the rows, as once, few or many counts, or as a class when the clone is expanded.

j_gene	v_gene	d_gene	abundance	CDR3aa	CDR3nt
TRBJ1-1	TRBV12-3/TRBV12-4	-	many	CATEWNTEAFF	TGTGCCACCGAATGGAACACTGAAGCTTTCTTT
TRBJ1-1	TRBV2	-	few	CASSEGEDGGTEAFF	TGTGCCAGCAGTGAAGGAGAGGATGGGGGCACTGAAGCTTTCTTT
TRBJ2-2	TRBV6-6	TRBD1	few	CASSVADRDNTGELFF	TGTGCCAGCAGTGTCGCTGACAGGGACAACACCGGGGAGCTGTTTTTT
TRBJ2-7	TRBV6-5	-	many	CASSYSIPGRKASYEQYF	TGTGCCAGCAGTTACTCTATTCCGGGCAGAAAGGCATCCTACGAGCAGTACTTC
TRBJ1-5	TRBV15	-	-	CATAANRINQPQHF	TGTGCCACCGCCGCTAACCGGATAAATCAGCCCCAGCATTTT
TRBJ1-2	TRBV9	-	-	CASSANEGGYTF	TGTGCCAGCAGCGCGAACGAGGGAGGCTACACCTTC
TRBJ2-5	TRBV24-1	-	-	CATSDLGEQETQYF	TGTGCCACCAGTGATTTAGGAGAACAAGAGACCCAGTACTTC
TRBJ1-1	TRBV7-9	-	-	CASSLVTRGTEAFF	TGTGCCAGCAGCTTAGTAACAAGGGGAACTGAAGCTTTCTTT
TRBJ2-3	TRBV6-1	TRBD2	-	CASTRIGLGNTDTQYF	TGTGCCAGCACCCGAATCGGACTAGGGAACACAGATACGCAGTATTTT
TRBJ2-6	TRBV15	-	few	CATSPYRANSGANVLTF	TGTGCCACCAGCCCCTACCGGGCCAACTCTGGGGCCAACGTCCTGACTTTC